This section outlines one TCR beta chain sequence together with its context. This record belongs to a study of blood T cell repertoires in COVID-19. The germline V and J ends were trimmed by 4 bases and 1 base, with 8 bases remaining between them. There are 14 residues in the CDR3. Looked up from germline, CDR1 is LNHDA and CDR2 is SQIVND (reference sequence). Clones were read by immunoSEQ multiplex PCR, and TCRdb kept only the in-frame ones, dropping some. The sample lists 170,000 or so clones, about 80% seen once, with about 26% in the top ten. What was sequenced was peripheral blood. The source of this sequence is a woman between 65 and 79 years old with acute or convalescent COVID-19. The chain combines TRBV19 with TRBJ2-1; D is undetermined. The CDR3 loop is CASSRSESYNEQFF. CDR3 sequence (DNA): TGTGCCAGTAGTAGAAGTGAGTCCTACAATGAGCAGTTCTTC. Full variable domain (outside the CDR3, taken from reference TRBV19 and TRBJ2-1): DGGITQSPKYLFRKEGQNVTLSCEQNLNHDAMYWYRQDPGQGLRLIYYSQIVNDFQKGDIAEGYSVSREKKESFPLTVTSAQKNPTAFYLCASSRSESYNEQFFGPGTRLTVL.